The sequence of this T cell receptor beta chain was determined in a study of beta chain features in type 1 diabetes. The study, taken as a whole, reports: In these data, an HLA type influence on TCRB rearrangement remained unresolved.

All of the isolated RNA was reverse transcribed, so expressed TCRB transcripts were sequenced. Only in-frame clones appear in the TCRdb table, and some are missing; sequencing was by immunoSEQ multiplex PCR. The repertoire holds 900,000 or so clones, roughly 16% seen once, with 0.023% in the top ten. Purities over 98% were achieved in all sorted populations. A few counts support this clone. Its cognate antigen is unknown. The germline gives CDR1 SGHRS, CDR2 YFSETQ. Trimming removed 0 bases from V and 6 bases from J, with 12 bases in between. This CDR3 has 14 residues. The specimen was naive CD4+ T cells from blood. The V call is TRBV5-1, the J call TRBJ2-5; perhaps TRBD2 as D (5 bases). This clonotype was sampled from a woman aged 18 to 35 in good health. CDR3 in amino acids: CASSLETGGKTQYF. In nucleotides, the CDR3 is TGCGCCAGCAGCTTGGAAACCGGAGGAAAGACCCAGTACTTC.